What follows describes a single T cell receptor (beta chain). Its antigen is unknown. No base-level quality is on record; no much larger clone is a single base apart. The immunoSEQ Assay, a bias-controlled multiplex PCR, was used to amplify TCRbeta CDR3 regions from genomic DNA. The original pipeline was this. The number of nucleated cells in each sample was estimated from the amplification of reference gene primers within the assay. Sequence reads were collapsed and filtered to measure the absolute abundance of every unique TCRbeta CDR3 rearrangement. Productive Simpson clonality was computed per sample as the square root of Simpson's diversity index over productive rearrangements. The clones in this table, taken by TCRdb from immuneACCESS, are in-frame only. Not every clone is retained; where verified, under half of the shortfall comes from an unresolved V gene, and the cause of the rest is unknown. V, J and clone size derive from that table, while D and trimming were established from the DNA sequence. This sample lists 95,000 to 150,000 clones; over 75% were detected once. The top ten clones comprise around 4.2% of the sample.

This entry is derived from a study of blood T cell repertoires in COVID-19 (TCRdb year 2020). Study-level background: Collaborator samples came from the United States, Italy and Spain and covered acute and convalescent phases of COVID-19. The material from the prospective study consisted of cDNA or gDNA derived from T cells, B-cell-depleted T cells, or PBMCs. Subjects who had been exposed to COVID-19, were actively infected with it, or had recovered from it provided the deeply sampled blood TCRbeta repertoires that made up the dataset. A freely available public database, intended as a resource for researchers studying the immune response to SARS-CoV-2, is where the repertoires were released. Samples came from the ongoing ImmuneRACE study (first 160 participants) plus 1,254 subjects from 6 global collaborators. Nearly every sample came with metadata listing a de-identified subject ID, COVID-19 status, age in years and sex. Where available, HLA class I and class II types were taken from metadata supplied by the sample provider and were not determined by assay-based typing.

Broader findings and caveats from the paper: How much clinical and demographic metadata was included differed by source and by participant, and the metadata was provided uncurated.

Trimming removed 4 bases from V and 7 bases from J; the gene matches leave 6 bases unexplained. CDR1 and CDR2, looked up from the germline V gene, are MNHEY and SVGAGI. There are 15 amino acids in the CDR3, from cysteine to phenylalanine inclusive. The CDR3 DNA has 45 bases and is translated from base 1. Each collaborating institution followed its own protocols to collect whole blood in K2EDTA tubes. For TCRbeta analysis, collaborator samples were shipped as frozen whole blood, as isolated PBMCs, or as DNA extracted from either sample type. The clonotype was recovered from a man aged 55 to 69 with acute or convalescent COVID-19. The rearranged chain carries TRBV6-5 and TRBJ2-2; 10 of the junction bases match TRBD2. Sequencing was done on a sample of peripheral blood. The CDR3 reads CASSSQAGGGGELFF. The DNA sequence is given as TGTGCCAGCAGTTCCCAAGCGGGAGGGGGCGGGGAGCTGTTTTTT.